This T cell receptor (beta chain) was captured in a study of blood T cell repertoires in COVID-19. Study-wide context: T cells, B-cell-depleted T cells, or PBMCs provided the cDNA or gDNA that served as material.

Trimming pared 6 bases from V and 0 bases from J, leaving 9 bases between. The CDR3 has 14 amino acids. CDR1 is MDHEN and CDR2 is SYDVKM in the germline V gene. Under the authors' procedure: Reference gene primer amplification gave estimated nucleated cell counts. Only in-frame clones appear in the TCRdb table, and some are missing; sequencing was by immunoSEQ multiplex PCR. From that table come the V and J calls and clone size; the DNA was used to work out D and trimming. Among under 200,000 clones listed, about nine tenths were seen once. The chain is built from TRBV28 and TRBJ1-5, with D uncertain. The TCR sequence derives from a man aged 18 to 30 with active or convalescent COVID-19. The sequencing input was peripheral blood. This chain's CDR3 is CASRTTYSNQPQHF. The CDR3 coding sequence is TGTGCCAGCAGGACAACTTATAGCAATCAGCCCCAGCATTTT.